This entry describes one TCR beta chain. This entry comes from a study of identical twins. One entry per CDR3 protein, called by TCRdb with MiXCR from the 5' RACE reads. Here the sample spans approximately 240,000 distinct CDR3 sequences, more than 12% being singletons. The sample consisted of memory (CD45RO+) T cells sorted from blood. This clonotype was sampled from a woman under 30 in good health.

The chain's CDR3 is CASSLLSGLETQYF. For the CDR3, the DNA is TGCGCCAGCAGCTTGCTAAGCGGGCTGGAGACCCAGTACTTC. J is TRBJ2-5 and V is TRBV5-1; a weak D match, TRBD2 (6 bases). The CDR3 is 14 residues long. V was pared by 1 base and J by 5 bases, with 12 bases between. Germline V gene lookup returns CDR1 SGHRS and CDR2 YFSETQ.